This TCR beta chain was captured in a study of Ad26.COV2.S vaccination and SARS-CoV-2 variants. As to this clone: Its antigen is not known.

V shed 3 bases, J shed 2 bases, and the junction held 4 bases outside the gene matches. There are 14 residues in the CDR3. The germline V gene encodes CDR1 SQVTM and CDR2 ANQGSEA. Sequencing used immunoSEQ multiplex PCR; TCRdb keeps in-frame clones, though not all of them. The sample gives 300,000 to 400,000 clones, 92% of which show up once; 3% to 5% is in the top ten. Study findings and constraints: Vaccine and placebo recipients had similar non-spike TCR breadth. Spike-specific TCR breadth in vaccine recipients exceeded that seen in placebo recipients. Quantification of TCR breadth and depth may have yielded underestimates of total T cell responses.

The sample was peripheral blood, taken after recovery from COVID-19. V is TRBV29-1 and J is TRBJ2-7; 10 bases agree with TRBD1. This clonotype was sampled from a human donor who had recovered from COVID-19. The CDR3 loop is CSVEGTGEPYEQYF. The CDR3 DNA reads TGCAGCGTTGAGGGGACAGGGGAACCCTACGAGCAGTACTTC.